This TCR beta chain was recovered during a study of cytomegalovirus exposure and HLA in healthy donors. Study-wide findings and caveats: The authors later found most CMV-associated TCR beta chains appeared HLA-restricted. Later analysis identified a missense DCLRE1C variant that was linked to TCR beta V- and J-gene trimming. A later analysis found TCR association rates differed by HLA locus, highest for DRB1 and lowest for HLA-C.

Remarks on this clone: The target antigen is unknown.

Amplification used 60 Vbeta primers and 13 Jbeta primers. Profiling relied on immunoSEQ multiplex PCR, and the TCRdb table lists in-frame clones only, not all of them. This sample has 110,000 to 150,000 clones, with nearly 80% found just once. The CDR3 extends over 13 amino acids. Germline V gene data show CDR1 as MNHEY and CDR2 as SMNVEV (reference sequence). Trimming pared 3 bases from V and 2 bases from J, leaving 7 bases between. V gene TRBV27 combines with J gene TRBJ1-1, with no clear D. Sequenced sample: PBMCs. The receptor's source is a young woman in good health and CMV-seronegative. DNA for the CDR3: TGTGCCAGCAGTTTTTGGGCAAACACTGAAGCTTTCTTT. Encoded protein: CASSFWANTEAFF.